This TCR beta chain was sequenced during a study of blood T cell repertoires in COVID-19. Repertoires were generated with immunoSEQ multiplex PCR, while TCRdb's copy carries only in-frame clones and drops some. The sample includes 200,000 to 300,000 clones, approximately 84% of them seen just once. CDR3 length: 15 residues. Trimming took 11 bases from V and 4 from J, leaving 22 bases between them. The receptor comes from a woman older than 75 with acute or convalescent COVID-19. The sample taken for sequencing was peripheral blood. The chain employs TRBV23-1 and TRBJ2-3; D perhaps matches TRBD1 (6 bases). TRBV23-1 is sorted into the ORF group, with uncertain function. The DNA for the CDR3 is TGCGCCGTGACATCCGGACAGAGGGTTCCAGATACGCAGTATTTT. It translates to CAVTSGQRVPDTQYF.